Following are 8 T cell receptor beta chains from one sample sequenced in a study of tumor-infiltrating lymphocytes in primary liver carcinoma. The tissue used was unsorted bulk material of about 17-33 mg. RNA and DNA were co-extracted from it with the AllPrep DNA/RNA mini kit. Reverse transcription of approximately 500 ng total RNA with a constant-region primer produced TCR beta cDNA. Slightly modified ARM-PCR served as the procedure for the TCR beta libraries. These libraries came from three rounds of nested multiplex PCR. TRBV1-TRBV30 forward and Cbeta reverse primers drove the first two roughly 9-cycle rounds. TCRdb reanalysed the multiplex PCR reads using MiXCR and keeps one entry per CDR3 protein. The repertoire holds 20,000 to 25,000 distinct CDR3 sequences, with 75% to 80% as singletons. Source material: liver tumor tissue from sampling region 1. Subset noted: tumor region T1, superior pole. The receptor source for this set is a woman aged 25 to 39 with primary liver carcinoma and hepatitis B virus infection.

Concerning this clonotype: One junction end disagrees with the germline gene, perhaps due to a read error. DNA of the CDR3: TGTGCCAGCGGCTTGGTAGCGCTGGGATCACTCCTCCACTTT. Translating it yields CASGLVALGSLLHF. This chain connects TRBV5-6 to TRBJ1-6; D uncertain. The CDR3 loop spans 14 amino acids. Germline CDR1 SGHDT, CDR2 YYEEEE.

This clonotype has ten or more counts. This chain links TRBV2 with TRBJ2-2, with D uncertain. CDR3 length: 16 amino acids. Trimming pared 3 bases from V and 4 bases from J, leaving 15 bases between. Germline assignment: CDR1 SNHLY and CDR2 FYNNEI. CDR3 nucleotide sequence: TGTGCCAGCAGTGAGGGGTACGGAAGGGCCACCGGGGAGCTGTTTTTT. This codes for CASSEGYGRATGELFF.

On this clonotype: This is likely a read error, given that the CDR3 carries no conserved phenylalanine or tryptophan at its end. The chain links TRBV28 to TRBJ2-5; 7 bases fit TRBD2. V lost 1 base to trimming and J lost 7 bases; unmatched junction nucleotides: 9. There are 15 residues in the CDR3. Germline CDR1 is MDHEN and CDR2 is SYDVKM. DNA for the CDR3: TGTGCCAGCAGTTTATCGGGACTACGAGAAGGGACCCAGTACTTA. Its protein is CASSLSGLREGTQYL.

Notes on this clonotype: Without the conserved terminal phenylalanine or tryptophan, this CDR3 likely stems from a read error. The DNA is omitted, as the CDR3 cannot be located on it reliably, and the CDR3 follows TCRdb's listing. V gene TRBV5-8 combines with J gene TRBJ1-4; the table's D gene call, TRBD1, was not cross checked with the DNA. The CDR3 sequence runs 16 residues, both termini included. Looked up from germline, CDR1 is SGHTS and CDR2 is YDEGEE. This CDR3 is CASSTIGLGDGEKLFC.

On this clonotype: The junction shows a germline mismatch at one end, possibly a read error. This rearrangement joins TRBV7-8 to TRBJ2-7; D is ambiguous. This CDR3 comprises 18 residues. CDR1 is SGHVS and CDR2 is FQNEAQ in the germline V gene. The DNA for the CDR3 is TGTGCCAGTAGCTCGGGTCGCGGTCGTACTACGAGCTCCTACGAACAGTACTTC. It translates to CASSSGRGRTTSSYEQYF.

This clonotype was seen only once. Mismatch with germline at one junction end may stem from a read error. The J gene is TRBJ1-1, the V gene TRBV11-2; the D is unclear. Germline V lookup: CDR1 SGHAT, CDR2 FQNNGV. CDR3 length: 11 amino acids. The CDR3 region is CACSPGIESFF. The CDR3 DNA sequence: TGTGCCTGCAGCCCCGGGATAGAATCTTTCTTT.

The CDR3 DNA follows: TGTGCCAGCTGTTCCACCTTAGACCGGGGAGGTCAGATAAGGCAGTATTTT. Its translation is CASCSTLDRGGQIRQYF. The J gene is TRBJ2-3, the V gene TRBV6-6, with TRBD2 as a possible D gene (6 bases). Trimming removed 8 bases from V and 11 bases from J, with 32 bases in between. Per the germline V gene, CDR1 is MNHNY and CDR2 is SVGAGI (reference sequence). This CDR3 region has 17 residues.

DNA for the CDR3: TGTGCCGGTAGCTTAAGGGGCTGGGTAATTAGGGAGACCCAGTACTTC. It specifies CAGSLRGWVIRETQYF. The chain recombines TRBV13 with TRBJ2-5; D may be TRBD1 (5 bases). The CDR3 length is 16 residues. Trimming removed 11 bases from V and 5 bases from J, with 27 bases in between. Germline values: CDR1 PRHDT, CDR2 FYEKMQ (reference sequence).